This T cell receptor beta chain came from a study of blood T cell repertoires in COVID-19. The length of the CDR3 is 14 residues. Trimming took 2 bases from V and 6 from J, leaving 13 bases between them. The V gene's germline CDR1 is MNHEY and CDR2 SMNVEV (reference sequence). In the source study's methods: Using reference gene primer amplification, nucleated cell counts were estimated. The assay was immunoSEQ multiplex PCR, and TCRdb's table has in-frame clones only and misses some. Clonal size and the V and J genes are those of that table, whereas D and trimming came from the DNA. The sample has approximately 70,000 clones; about three quarters are singletons.

The sample taken for sequencing was peripheral blood. The V gene is TRBV27, the J gene TRBJ1-1, with D possibly being TRBD1 (5 bases). The origin of this receptor is a woman in her seventies with acute or convalescent COVID-19. As DNA, the CDR3 is TGTGCCAGCAGTTTAGTCTCAGGAGGGGCTGAAGCTTTCTTT. Its protein product is CASSLVSGGAEAFF.